This is a list of T cell receptor beta chains from one sample in a study of blood T cell repertoires in COVID-19. Sequenced by immunoSEQ multiplex PCR; TCRdb stores in-frame clones only, minus some. The sample carries over 150,000 clones, roughly 84% recorded once. Sequenced sample: peripheral blood. These receptors all come from a woman in her 40s with COVID-19, enrolled during active disease. The CDR3 runs from the conserved cysteine through the conserved F or W. Fields, in order: D gene, J gene, V gene, CDR3 protein, CDR3 DNA. A D gene is named only where the DNA matches it firmly.

D: .
J: TRBJ2-7
V: TRBV4-1
CDR3: CASSHTFKRRGSYEQYF
DNA: TGCGCCAGCAGCCATACCTTCAAGCGCCGAGGAAGCTACGAGCAGTACTTC

D: .
J: TRBJ1-2
V: TRBV18
CDR3: CASGNGGNYGYTF
DNA: TGTGCCAGCGGAAACGGGGGGAACTATGGCTACACCTTC

D: .
J: TRBJ2-7
V: TRBV19
CDR3: CASSIGSDPQYF
DNA: TGTGCCAGTAGTATAGGCAGCGACCCCCAGTACTTC

D: TRBD1
J: TRBJ1-2
V: TRBV6-5
CDR3: CASSRGHQGYTF
DNA: TGTGCCAGCAGTAGGGGGCACCAAGGCTACACCTTC

D: .
J: TRBJ1-1
V: TRBV10-1
CDR3: CASRASGVEAFF
DNA: TGCGCCAGCAGAGCCTCAGGGGTTGAAGCTTTCTTT

D: TRBD1
J: TRBJ2-7
V: TRBV27
CDR3: CASSWTGVPYEQYF
DNA: TGTGCCAGCAGTTGGACAGGGGTACCCTACGAGCAGTACTTC

D: .
J: TRBJ2-1
V: TRBV3-1/TRBV3-2
CDR3: CASSQGLKGVNEQFF
DNA: TGTGCCAGCAGCCAAGGCCTAAAGGGGGTCAATGAGCAGTTCTTC

D: .
J: TRBJ1-2
V: TRBV27
CDR3: CASSLTAPDRPYGYTF
DNA: TGTGCCAGCAGTTTAACCGCACCCGACAGGCCCTATGGCTACACCTTC

D: TRBD1
J: TRBJ1-5
V: TRBV7-6
CDR3: CASSLGSGGGNQPQHF
DNA: TGTGCCAGCAGCTTAGGGTCAGGGGGCGGCAATCAGCCCCAGCATTTT

D: .
J: TRBJ1-1
V: TRBV11-2
CDR3: CASSLVPSVSGAFF
DNA: TGTGCCAGCAGCTTAGTTCCCTCGGTGAGTGGAGCTTTCTTT

D: TRBD2
J: TRBJ2-7
V: TRBV19
CDR3: CASSSGGAYEQYF
DNA: TGTGCCAGTAGTAGCGGGGGGGCCTACGAGCAGTACTTC

D: .
J: TRBJ1-1
V: TRBV7-8
CDR3: CASSPAGGPPSGNTEAFF
DNA: TGTGCCAGCAGCCCCGCGGGGGGCCCACCGAGCGGGAACACTGAAGCTTTCTTT

D: .
J: TRBJ1-3
V: TRBV3-1/TRBV3-2
CDR3: CASSQGRSSGNTIYF
DNA: TGTGCCAGCAGCCAAGGGCGGAGCTCTGGAAACACCATATATTTT

D: TRBD2
J: TRBJ2-5
V: TRBV11-2
CDR3: CASSLGGLAWWEETQYF
DNA: TGTGCCAGCAGCTTAGGGGGACTAGCGTGGTGGGAAGAGACCCAGTACTTC

D: .
J: TRBJ2-1
V: TRBV6-2/TRBV6-3
CDR3: CASSYSGESVERESYNEQFF
DNA: TGTGCCAGCAGTTACTCAGGAGAGTCTGTAGAGAGAGAATCCTACAATGAGCAGTTCTTC